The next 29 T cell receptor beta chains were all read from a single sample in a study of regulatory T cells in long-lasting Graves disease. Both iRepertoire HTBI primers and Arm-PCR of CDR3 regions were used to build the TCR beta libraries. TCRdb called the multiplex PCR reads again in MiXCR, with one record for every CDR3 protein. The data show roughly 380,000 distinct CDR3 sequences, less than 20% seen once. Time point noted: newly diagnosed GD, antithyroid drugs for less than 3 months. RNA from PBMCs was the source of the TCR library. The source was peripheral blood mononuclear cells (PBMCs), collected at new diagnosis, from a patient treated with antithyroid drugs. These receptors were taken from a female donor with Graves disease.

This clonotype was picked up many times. CDR3 residues: CASSVTWGREQYF. Written as DNA, the CDR3 is TGTGCCAGCAGCGTTACATGGGGACGCGAGCAGTACTTC. V and J are TRBV7-3 and TRBJ2-7, with D perhaps being TRBD1 or TRBD2 (5 bases each). V lost 5 bases, J lost 6 bases, and 14 bases lay in between. Germline-derived CDR1 and CDR2 are SGHTA and FQGTGA. The CDR3 is 13 amino acids.

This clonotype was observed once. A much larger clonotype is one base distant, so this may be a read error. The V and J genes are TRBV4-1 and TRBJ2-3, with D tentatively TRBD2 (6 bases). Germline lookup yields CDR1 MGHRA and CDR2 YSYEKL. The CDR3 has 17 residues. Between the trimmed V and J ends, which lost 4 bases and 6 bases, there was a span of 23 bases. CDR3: CASSRSLTTGSEDTQYF. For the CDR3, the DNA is TGCGCCAGCAGCCGAAGCCTGACTACCGGGAGCGAGGATACGCAGTATTTT.

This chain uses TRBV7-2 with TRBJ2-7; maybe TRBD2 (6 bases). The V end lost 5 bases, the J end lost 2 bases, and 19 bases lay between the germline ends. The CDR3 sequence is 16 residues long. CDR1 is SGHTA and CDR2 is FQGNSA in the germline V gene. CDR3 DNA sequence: TGTGCCAGCAGCACCCGGGGGAGCGGGCCTGCCTACGAGCAGTACTTC. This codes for CASSTRGSGPAYEQYF.

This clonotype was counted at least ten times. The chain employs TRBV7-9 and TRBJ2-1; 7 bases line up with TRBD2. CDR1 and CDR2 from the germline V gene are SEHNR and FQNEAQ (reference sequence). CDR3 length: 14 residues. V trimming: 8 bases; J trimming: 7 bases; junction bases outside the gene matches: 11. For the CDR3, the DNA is TGTGCCAGCGCTGGGCCAGCGGGGTTTAATGAGCAGTTCTTC. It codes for CASAGPAGFNEQFF.

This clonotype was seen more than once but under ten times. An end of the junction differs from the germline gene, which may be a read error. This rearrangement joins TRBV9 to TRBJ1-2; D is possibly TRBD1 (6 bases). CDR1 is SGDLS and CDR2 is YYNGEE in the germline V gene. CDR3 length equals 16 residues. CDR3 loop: CAGSPLTGPPNYGYTF. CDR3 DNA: TGTGCCGGCAGCCCTCTTACAGGGCCCCCTAACTATGGCTACACCTTC. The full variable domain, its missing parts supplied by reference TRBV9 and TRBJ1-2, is DSGVTQTPKHLITATGQRVTLRCSPRSGDLSVYWYQQSLDQGLQFLIQYYNGEERAKGNILERFSAQQFPDLHSELNLSSLELGDSALYFCAGSPLTGPPNYGYTFGSGTRLTVV.

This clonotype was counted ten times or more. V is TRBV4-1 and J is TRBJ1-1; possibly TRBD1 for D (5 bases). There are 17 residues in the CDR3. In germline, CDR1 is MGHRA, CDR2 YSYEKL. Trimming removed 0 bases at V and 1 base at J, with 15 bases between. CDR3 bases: TGCGCCAGCAGCCAAGAAGCCTCCAGGGTCTGGAACACTGAAGCTTTCTTT. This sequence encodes CASSQEASRVWNTEAFF.

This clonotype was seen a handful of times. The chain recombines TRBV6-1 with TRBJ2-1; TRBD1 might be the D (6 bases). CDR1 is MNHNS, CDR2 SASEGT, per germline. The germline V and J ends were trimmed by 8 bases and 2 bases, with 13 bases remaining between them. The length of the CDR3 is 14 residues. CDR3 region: CASRRDITYNEQFF. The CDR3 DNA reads TGTGCCAGCCGCCGGGACATAACCTACAATGAGCAGTTCTTC.

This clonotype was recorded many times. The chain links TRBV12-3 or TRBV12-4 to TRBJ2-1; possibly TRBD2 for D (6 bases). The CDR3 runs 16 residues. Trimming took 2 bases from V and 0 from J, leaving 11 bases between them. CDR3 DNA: TGTGCCAGCAGTTTACCGGGACTGAGCTCCTACAATGAGCAGTTCTTC. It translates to CASSLPGLSSYNEQFF.

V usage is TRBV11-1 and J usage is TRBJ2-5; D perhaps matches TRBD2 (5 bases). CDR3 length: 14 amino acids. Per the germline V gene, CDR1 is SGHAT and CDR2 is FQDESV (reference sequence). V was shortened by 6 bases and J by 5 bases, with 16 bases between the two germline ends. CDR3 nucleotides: TGTGCCAGCAGTTTATTGAGAGGGTACGAGACCCAGTACTTC. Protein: CASSLLRGYETQYF.

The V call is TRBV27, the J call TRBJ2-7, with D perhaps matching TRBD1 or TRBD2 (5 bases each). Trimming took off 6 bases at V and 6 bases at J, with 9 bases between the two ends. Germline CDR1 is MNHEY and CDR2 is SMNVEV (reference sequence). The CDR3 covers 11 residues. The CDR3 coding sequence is TGTGCCAGCAGGGGGGTACGCGAGCAGTACTTC. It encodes CASRGVREQYF.

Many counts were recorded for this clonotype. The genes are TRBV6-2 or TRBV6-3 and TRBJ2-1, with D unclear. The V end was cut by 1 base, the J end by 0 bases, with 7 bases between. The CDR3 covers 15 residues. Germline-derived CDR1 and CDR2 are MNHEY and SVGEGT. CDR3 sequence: CASSYWQSSYNEQFF. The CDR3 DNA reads TGTGCCAGCAGTTACTGGCAGAGCTCCTACAATGAGCAGTTCTTC.

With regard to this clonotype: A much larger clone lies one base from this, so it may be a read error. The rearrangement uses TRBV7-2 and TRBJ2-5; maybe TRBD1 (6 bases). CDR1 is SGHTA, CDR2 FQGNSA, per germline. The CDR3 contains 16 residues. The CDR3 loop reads CASSSEGGLNKETQCF. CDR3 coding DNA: TGTGCCAGCAGCTCGGAAGGGGGTCTCAATAAAGAGACCCAGTGCTTC.

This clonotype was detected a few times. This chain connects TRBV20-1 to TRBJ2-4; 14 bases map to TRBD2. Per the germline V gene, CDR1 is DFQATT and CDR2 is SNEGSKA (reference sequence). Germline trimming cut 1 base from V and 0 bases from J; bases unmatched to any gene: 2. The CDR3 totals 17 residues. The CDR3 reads CSARGTSGGLAKNIQYF. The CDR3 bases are TGCAGTGCTAGAGGGACTAGCGGGGGGTTAGCCAAAAACATTCAGTACTTC.

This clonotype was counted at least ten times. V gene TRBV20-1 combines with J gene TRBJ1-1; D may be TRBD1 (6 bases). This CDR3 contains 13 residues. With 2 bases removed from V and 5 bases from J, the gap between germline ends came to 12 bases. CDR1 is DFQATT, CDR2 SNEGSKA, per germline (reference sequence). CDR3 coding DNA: TGCAGTGCTAGAAGGGGGATCTGGACTGAAGCTTTCTTT. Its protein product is CSARRGIWTEAFF.

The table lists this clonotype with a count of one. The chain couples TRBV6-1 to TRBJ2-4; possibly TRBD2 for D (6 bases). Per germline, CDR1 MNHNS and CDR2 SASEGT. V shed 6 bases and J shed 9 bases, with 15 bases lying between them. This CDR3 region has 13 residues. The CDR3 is CASSGTQGSIQYF. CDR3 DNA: TGTGCCAGCAGCGGGACTCAAGGGAGCATTCAGTACTTC.

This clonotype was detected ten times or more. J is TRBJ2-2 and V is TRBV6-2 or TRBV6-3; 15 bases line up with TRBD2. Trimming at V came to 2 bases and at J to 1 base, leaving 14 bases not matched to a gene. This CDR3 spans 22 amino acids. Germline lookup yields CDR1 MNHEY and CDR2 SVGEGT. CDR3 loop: CASSYGRGLAGGLHMNTGELFF. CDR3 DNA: TGTGCCAGCAGTTACGGCAGGGGACTAGCGGGGGGCCTCCACATGAACACCGGGGAGCTGTTTTTT.

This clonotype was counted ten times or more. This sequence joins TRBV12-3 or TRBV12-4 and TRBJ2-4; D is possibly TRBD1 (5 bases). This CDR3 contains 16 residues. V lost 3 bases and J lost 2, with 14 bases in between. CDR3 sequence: CASSFRVRATKNIQYF. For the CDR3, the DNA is TGTGCCAGCAGTTTTAGGGTCAGGGCTACCAAAAACATTCAGTACTTC.

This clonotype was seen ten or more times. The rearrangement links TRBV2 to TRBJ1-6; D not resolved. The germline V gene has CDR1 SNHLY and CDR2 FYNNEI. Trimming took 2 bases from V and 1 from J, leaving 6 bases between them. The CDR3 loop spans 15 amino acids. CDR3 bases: TGTGCCAGCAGTGAATCCCGGTCCTATAATTCACCCCTCCACTTT. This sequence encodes CASSESRSYNSPLHF. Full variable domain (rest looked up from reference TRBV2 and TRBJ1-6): EPEVTQTPSHQVTQMGQEVILRCVPISNHLYFYWYRQILGQKVEFLVSFYNNEISEKSEIFDDQFSVERPDGSNFTLKIRSTKLEDSAMYFCASSESRSYNSPLHFGNGTRLTVT.

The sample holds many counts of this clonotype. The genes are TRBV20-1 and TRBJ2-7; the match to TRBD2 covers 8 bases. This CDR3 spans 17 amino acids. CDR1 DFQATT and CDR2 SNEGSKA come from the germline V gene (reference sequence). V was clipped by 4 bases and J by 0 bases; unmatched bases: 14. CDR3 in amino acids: CSATKPPGGGSSYEQYF. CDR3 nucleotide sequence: TGCAGTGCTACTAAACCCCCGGGGGGGGGCAGCTCCTACGAGCAGTACTTC.

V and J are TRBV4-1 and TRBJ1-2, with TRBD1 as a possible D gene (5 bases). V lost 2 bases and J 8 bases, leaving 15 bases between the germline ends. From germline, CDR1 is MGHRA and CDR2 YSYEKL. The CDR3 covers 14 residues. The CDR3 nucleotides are TGCGCCAGCAGCCAACCAGGGACTCGTTCGGGCTACACCTTC. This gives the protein CASSQPGTRSGYTF.

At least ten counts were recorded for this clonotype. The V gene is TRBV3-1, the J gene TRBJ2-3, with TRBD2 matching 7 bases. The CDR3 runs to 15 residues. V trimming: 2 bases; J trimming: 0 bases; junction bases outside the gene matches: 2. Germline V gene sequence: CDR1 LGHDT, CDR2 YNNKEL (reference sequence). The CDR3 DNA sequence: TGTGCCAGCAGCCAACAGGGAGGGAGCACAGATACGCAGTATTTT. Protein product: CASSQQGGSTDTQYF.

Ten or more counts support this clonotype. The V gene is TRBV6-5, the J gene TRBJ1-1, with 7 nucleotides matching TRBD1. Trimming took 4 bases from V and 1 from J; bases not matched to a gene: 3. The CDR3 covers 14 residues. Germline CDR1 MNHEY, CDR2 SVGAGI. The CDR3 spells CASSFRTGNTEAFF. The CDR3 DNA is TGTGCCAGCAGTTTCCGGACAGGGAACACTGAAGCTTTCTTT.

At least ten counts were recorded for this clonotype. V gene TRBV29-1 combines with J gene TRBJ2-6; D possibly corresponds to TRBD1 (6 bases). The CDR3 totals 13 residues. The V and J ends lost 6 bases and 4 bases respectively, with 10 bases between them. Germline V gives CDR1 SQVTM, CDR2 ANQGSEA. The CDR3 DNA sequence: TGCAGCGTCGACGACAGGGGGGCCAACGTCCTGACTTTC. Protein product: CSVDDRGANVLTF.

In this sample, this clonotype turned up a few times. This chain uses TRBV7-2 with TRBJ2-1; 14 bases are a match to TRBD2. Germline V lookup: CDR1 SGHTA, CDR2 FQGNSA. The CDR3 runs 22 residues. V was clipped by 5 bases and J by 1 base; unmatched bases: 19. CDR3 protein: CASSRIAGLAGEGRASYNEQFF. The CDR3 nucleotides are TGTGCCAGCAGCCGAATTGCGGGACTAGCGGGAGAGGGGCGGGCTTCCTACAATGAGCAGTTCTTC.

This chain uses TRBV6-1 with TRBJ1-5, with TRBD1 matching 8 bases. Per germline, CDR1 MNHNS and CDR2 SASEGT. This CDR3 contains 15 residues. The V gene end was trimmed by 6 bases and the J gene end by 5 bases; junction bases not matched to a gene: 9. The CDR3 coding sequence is TGTGCCAGCAGCTTCGACAGGGGAGGAGATCAGCCCCAGCATTTT. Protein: CASSFDRGGDQPQHF.

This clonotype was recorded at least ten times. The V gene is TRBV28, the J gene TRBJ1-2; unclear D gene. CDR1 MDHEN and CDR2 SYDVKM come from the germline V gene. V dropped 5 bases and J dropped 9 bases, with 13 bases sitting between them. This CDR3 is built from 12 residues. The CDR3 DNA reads TGTGCCAGCAGTGGCCAATTTTATAGCTACACCTTC. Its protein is CASSGQFYSYTF.

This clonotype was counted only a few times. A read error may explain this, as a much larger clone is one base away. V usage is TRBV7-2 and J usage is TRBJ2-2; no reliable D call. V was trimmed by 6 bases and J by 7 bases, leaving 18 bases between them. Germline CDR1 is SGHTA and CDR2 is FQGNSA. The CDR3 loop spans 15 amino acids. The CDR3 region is CASSLPVRRSGELFF. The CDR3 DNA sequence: TGTGCCAGCAGTTTACCAGTTCGACGGAGCGGGGAGCTGTTTTTT.

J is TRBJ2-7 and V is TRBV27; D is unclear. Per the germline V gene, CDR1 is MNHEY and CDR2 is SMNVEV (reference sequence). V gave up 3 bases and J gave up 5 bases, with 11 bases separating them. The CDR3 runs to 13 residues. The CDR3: CASSFLLSHEQYF. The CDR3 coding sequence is TGTGCCAGCAGTTTTTTGCTATCTCACGAGCAGTACTTC.

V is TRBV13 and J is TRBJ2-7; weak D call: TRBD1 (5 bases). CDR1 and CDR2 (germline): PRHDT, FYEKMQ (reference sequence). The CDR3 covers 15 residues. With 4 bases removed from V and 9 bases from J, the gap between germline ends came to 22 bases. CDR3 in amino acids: CASSSDVVGVRGQYF. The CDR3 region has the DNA TGTGCCAGCAGCTCCGACGTTGTAGGGGTACGAGGGCAGTACTTC.